The sequence of this T cell receptor (beta chain) was determined in a study of blood T cell repertoires in COVID-19 (dated by TCRdb to 2018 to 2020). Regarding the study in general: Samples covering the acute and convalescent phases of COVID-19 were provided by collaborators in the United States, Italy and Spain. The material from the prospective study consisted of cDNA or gDNA derived from T cells, B-cell-depleted T cells, or PBMCs. The dataset comprised deeply sampled blood TCRbeta repertoires from subjects exposed to, actively infected with, or recovered from COVID-19. The repertoires were released in a freely available public database meant as a resource for research on the immune response to SARS-CoV-2. The samples were drawn from the first 160 participants of the ongoing ImmuneRACE study and from 950 to 1,500 subjects provided by 6 global collaborators. Nearly every sample came with metadata listing a de-identified subject ID, COVID-19 status, age in years and sex. Where available, HLA class I and class II types were obtained from metadata supplied by the sample provider rather than from assay-based typing. Here is what the overall study found, with its caveats: Clinical and demographic metadata were provided uncurated, with the amount varying by source and participant.

Including cysteine and phenylalanine, the CDR3 has 17 amino acids. Only CDR3 DNA remains: 51 bases, in frame from the first base. CDR1 SGHTA and CDR2 FQGNSA were looked up in the germline V gene. Trimming leaves V shorter by 3 bases and J shorter by 1 base, with the junction holding 11 bases beyond the gene matches. Enrolling through a virtual design, the prospective study's participants ranged in age from roughly 18 to 100 years and lived across 24 United States geographic areas. To assign participants to cohorts, the prospective study relied on clinical history that participants themselves reported in a screening survey and a study questionnaire. Each participant in the prospective study had whole blood, serum and a nasopharyngeal or oropharyngeal swab collected by mobile phlebotomists. Prospective study participants could optionally give additional blood draws and questionnaires over a roughly two-month period. Prospective study blood samples were shipped either frozen or at room temperature before DNA extraction.

TCRbeta CDR3 regions were amplified from genomic DNA by means of the immunoSEQ Assay, a bias-controlled multiplex PCR. Under the source paper's analysis protocol: Nucleated cell counts per sample were estimated from amplification of reference gene primers within the assay. To quantify the absolute abundance of each unique TCRbeta CDR3 rearrangement, sequence reads were collapsed and filtered. For each sample, productive Simpson clonality was calculated by taking the square root of Simpson's diversity index across productive rearrangements. Entries here come from immuneACCESS through TCRdb and include only in-frame sequences with V and J called. Some clones fail to appear in such tables; in the studies checked, an unresolved V gene covers under half of the shortfall, and the cause of the remainder is unknown. D and trimming were read from the DNA, whereas the V and J calls and clone size are those reported in that table. The sample has 200,000 to 250,000 clones on record, approximately 80% of them singletons. The ten largest clones take up around 8.9% of the sample.

In regard to this clone: Its antigen is not yet known. Base qualities are missing; no much larger clone stands one base away.

Sequenced: PBMCs or T cells enriched from blood (not recorded which). The rearranged segments are TRBV7-2 and TRBJ2-7; 8 middle bases align to TRBD2. The receptor was derived from a woman in her 50s with acute COVID-19. The DNA sequence follows: TGTGCCAGCAGCTTGAGTCCGGGACTAGGGGAATCCTACGAGCAGTACTTC. This is translated as CASSLSPGLGESYEQYF.